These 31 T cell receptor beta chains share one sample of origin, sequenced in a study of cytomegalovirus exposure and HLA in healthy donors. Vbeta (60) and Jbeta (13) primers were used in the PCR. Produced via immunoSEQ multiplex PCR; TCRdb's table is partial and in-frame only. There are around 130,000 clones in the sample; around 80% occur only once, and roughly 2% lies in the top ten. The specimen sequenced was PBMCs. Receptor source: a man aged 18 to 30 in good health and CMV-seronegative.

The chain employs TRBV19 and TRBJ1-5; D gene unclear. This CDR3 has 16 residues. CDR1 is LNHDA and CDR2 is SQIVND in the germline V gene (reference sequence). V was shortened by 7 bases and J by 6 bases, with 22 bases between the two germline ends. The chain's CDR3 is CASNLGRSFTSQPQHF. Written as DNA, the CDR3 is TGTGCCAGTAACCTGGGGAGGAGCTTCACCAGTCAGCCCCAGCATTTT.

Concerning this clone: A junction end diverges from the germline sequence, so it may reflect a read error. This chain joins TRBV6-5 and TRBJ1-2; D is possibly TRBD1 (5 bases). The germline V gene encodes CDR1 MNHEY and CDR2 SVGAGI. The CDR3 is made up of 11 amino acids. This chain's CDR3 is CASRNMGGTEF. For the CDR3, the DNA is TGTGCCAGCAGGAACATGGGGGGAACAGAATTC.

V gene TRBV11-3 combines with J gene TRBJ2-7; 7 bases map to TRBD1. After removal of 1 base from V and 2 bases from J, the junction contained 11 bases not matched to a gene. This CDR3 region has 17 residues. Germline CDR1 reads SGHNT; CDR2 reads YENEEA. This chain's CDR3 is CASSLVPHRGLPYEQYF. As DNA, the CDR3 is TGTGCCAGCAGCTTAGTCCCACACAGGGGTCTACCCTACGAGCAGTACTTC.

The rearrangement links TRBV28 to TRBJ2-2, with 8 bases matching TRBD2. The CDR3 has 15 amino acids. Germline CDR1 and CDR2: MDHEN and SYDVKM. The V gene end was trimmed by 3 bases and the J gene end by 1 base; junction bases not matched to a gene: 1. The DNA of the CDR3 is TGTGCCAGCAGTTTTCTAGCGGGGAACACCGGGGAGCTGTTTTTT. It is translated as CASSFLAGNTGELFF.

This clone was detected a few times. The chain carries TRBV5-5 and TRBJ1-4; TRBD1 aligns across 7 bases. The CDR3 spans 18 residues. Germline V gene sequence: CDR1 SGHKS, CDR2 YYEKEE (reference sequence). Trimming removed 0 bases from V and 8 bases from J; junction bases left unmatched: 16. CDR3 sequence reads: CASSLAANVGGAREKLFF. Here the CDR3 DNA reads TGTGCCAGCAGCTTGGCCGCCAACGTAGGGGGCGCACGGGAAAAACTGTTTTTT.

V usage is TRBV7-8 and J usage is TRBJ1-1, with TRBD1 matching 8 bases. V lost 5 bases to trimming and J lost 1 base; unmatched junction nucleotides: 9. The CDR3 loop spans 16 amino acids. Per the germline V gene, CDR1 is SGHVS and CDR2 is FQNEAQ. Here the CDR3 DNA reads TGTGCCAGCAGCCCTTACAGGACAGGGCGGAACACTGAAGCTTTCTTT. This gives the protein CASSPYRTGRNTEAFF.

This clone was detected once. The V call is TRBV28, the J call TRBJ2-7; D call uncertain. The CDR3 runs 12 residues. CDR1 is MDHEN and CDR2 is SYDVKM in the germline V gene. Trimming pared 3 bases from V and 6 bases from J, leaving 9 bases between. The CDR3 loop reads CASSLVGFEQYF. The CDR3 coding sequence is TGTGCCAGCAGTTTGGTGGGCTTCGAGCAGTACTTC.

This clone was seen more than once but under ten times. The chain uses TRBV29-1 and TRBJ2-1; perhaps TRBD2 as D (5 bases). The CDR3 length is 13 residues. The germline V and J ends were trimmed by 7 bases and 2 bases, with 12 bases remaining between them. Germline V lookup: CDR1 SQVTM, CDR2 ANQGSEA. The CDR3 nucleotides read TGCAGCGCTCAACCGGAGGCCTACAATGAGCAGTTCTTC. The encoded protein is CSAQPEAYNEQFF.

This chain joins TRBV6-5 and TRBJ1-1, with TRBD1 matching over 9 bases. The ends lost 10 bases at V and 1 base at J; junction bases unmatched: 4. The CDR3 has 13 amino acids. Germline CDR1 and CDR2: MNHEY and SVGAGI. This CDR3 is CAIRDRANTEAFF. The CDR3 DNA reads TGTGCCATCAGGGACAGGGCGAACACTGAAGCTTTCTTT.

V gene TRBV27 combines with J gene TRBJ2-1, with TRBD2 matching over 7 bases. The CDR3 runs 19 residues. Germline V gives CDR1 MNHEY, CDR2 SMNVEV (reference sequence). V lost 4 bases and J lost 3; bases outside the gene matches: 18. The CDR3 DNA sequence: TGTGCCAGCAGTTCCCCCTATGGGGCGGGAGCCAGAGGCTACAATGAGCAGTTCTTC. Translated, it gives CASSSPYGAGARGYNEQFF.

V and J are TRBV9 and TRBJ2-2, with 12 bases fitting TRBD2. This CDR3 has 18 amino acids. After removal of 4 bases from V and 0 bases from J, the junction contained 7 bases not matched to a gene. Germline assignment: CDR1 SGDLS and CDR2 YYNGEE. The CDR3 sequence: CASSTPGLAGPNTGELFF. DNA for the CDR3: TGTGCCAGCAGCACGCCGGGACTAGCGGGTCCGAACACCGGGGAGCTGTTTTTT.

DNA of the CDR3: TGTGCCAGCAGTTTGCGGGGGGCCCAGCATTTT. Encoded protein: CASSLRGAQHF. The V call is TRBV28, the J call TRBJ1-5, with D perhaps TRBD1 (5 bases). The CDR3 covers 11 residues. V lost 3 bases and J lost 11, with 8 bases in between. The V gene's germline CDR1 is MDHEN and CDR2 SYDVKM. The entire variable domain, with the rest obtained from reference TRBV28 and TRBJ1-5, is as follows: DVKVTQSSRYLVKRTGEKVFLECVQDMDHENMFWYRQDPGLGLRLIYFSYDVKMKEKGDIPEGYSVSREKKERFSLILESASTNQTSMYLCASSLRGAQHFGDGTRLSIL.

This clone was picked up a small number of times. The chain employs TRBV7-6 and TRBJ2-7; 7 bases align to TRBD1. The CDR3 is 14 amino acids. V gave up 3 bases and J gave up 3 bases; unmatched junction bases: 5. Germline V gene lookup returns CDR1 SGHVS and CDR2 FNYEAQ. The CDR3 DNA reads TGTGCCAGCAGCTTGTCACAGGGGCTCTACGAGCAGTACTTC. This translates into CASSLSQGLYEQYF.

The CDR3 sequence is CASSQVRVGYTF. CDR3 sequence (DNA): TGTGCCAGCAGCCAAGTCAGGGTGGGCTACACCTTC. This chain uses TRBV14 with TRBJ1-2; possible D gene TRBD1, 5 bases. The V end was cut by 1 base, the J end by 8 bases, with 8 bases between. In germline, CDR1 is SGHDN, CDR2 FVKESK. This CDR3 contains 12 residues.

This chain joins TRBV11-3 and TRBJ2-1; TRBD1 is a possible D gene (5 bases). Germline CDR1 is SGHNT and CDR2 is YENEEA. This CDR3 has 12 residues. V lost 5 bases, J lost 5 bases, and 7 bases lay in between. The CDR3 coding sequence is TGTGCCAGCAGCAACAGGAACAATGAGCAGTTCTTC. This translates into CASSNRNNEQFF. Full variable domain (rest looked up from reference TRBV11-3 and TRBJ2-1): EAGVVQSPRYKIIEKKQPVAFWCNPISGHNTLYWYLQNLGQGPELLIRYENEEAVDDSQLPKDRFSAERLKGVDSTLKIQPAELGDSAVYLCASSNRNNEQFFGPGTRLTVL.

DNA of the CDR3: TGTGCCAGCAGCTTAGGGAGTTGGACAGGCAGGACTGAAGCTTTCTTT. Amino acid sequence: CASSLGSWTGRTEAFF. V is TRBV7-2 and J is TRBJ1-1, with 7 positions matching TRBD1. With 1 base clipped from V and 5 bases from J, the junction kept 10 bases outside the gene matches. CDR3 length: 16 amino acids. In germline, CDR1 is SGHTA, CDR2 FQGNSA.

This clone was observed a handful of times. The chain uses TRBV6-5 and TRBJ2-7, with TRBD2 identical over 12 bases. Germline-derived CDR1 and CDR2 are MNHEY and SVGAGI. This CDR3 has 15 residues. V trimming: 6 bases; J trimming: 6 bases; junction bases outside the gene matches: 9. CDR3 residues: CASRATSGRRGEQYV. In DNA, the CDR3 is TGTGCCAGCAGAGCGACTAGCGGGAGAAGGGGCGAGCAGTACGTC.

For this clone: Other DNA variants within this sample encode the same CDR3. The CDR3 protein is CASSPDSLNTEAFF. For the CDR3, the DNA is TGTGCCAGCTCACCGGACAGCCTGAACACTGAAGCTTTCTTT. The chain carries TRBV18 and TRBJ1-1, with a weak D call TRBD1 (6 bases). V lost 3 bases and J 0 bases, leaving 8 bases between the germline ends. CDR3 length: 14 residues. Germline CDR1 is KGHSH and CDR2 is LQKENI. Full variable domain (outside the CDR3, taken from reference TRBV18 and TRBJ1-1): NAGVMQNPRHLVRRRGQEARLRCSPMKGHSHVYWYRQLPEEGLKFMVYLQKENIIDESGMPKERFSAEFPKEGPSILRIQQVVRGDSAAYFCASSPDSLNTEAFFGQGTRLTVV.

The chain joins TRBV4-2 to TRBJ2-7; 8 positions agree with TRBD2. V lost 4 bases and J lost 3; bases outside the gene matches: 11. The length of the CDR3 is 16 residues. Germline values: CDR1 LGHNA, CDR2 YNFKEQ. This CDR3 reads CASSPPPGLGVYEQYF. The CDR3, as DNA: TGTGCCAGCAGCCCCCCCCCGGGACTAGGCGTCTACGAGCAGTACTTC.

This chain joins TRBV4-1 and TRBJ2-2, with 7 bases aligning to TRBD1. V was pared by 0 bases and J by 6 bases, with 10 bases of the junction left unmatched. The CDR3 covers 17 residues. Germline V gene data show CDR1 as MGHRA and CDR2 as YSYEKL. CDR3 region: CASSQEPRVQGAGELFF. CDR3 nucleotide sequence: TGCGCCAGCAGCCAAGAACCCCGGGTCCAGGGGGCCGGGGAGCTGTTTTTT.

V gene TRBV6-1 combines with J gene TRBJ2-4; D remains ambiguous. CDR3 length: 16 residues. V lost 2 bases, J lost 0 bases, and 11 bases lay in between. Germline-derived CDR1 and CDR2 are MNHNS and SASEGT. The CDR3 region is CASSEIRTLAKNIQYF. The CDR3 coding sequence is TGTGCCAGCAGTGAAATCAGAACCCTAGCCAAAAACATTCAGTACTTC.

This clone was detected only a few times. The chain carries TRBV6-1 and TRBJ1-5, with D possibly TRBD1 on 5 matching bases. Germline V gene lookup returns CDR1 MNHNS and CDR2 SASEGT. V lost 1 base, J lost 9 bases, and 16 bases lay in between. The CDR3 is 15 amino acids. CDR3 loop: CASSEGNWGGGPQHF. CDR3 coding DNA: TGTGCCAGCAGTGAAGGGAACTGGGGGGGAGGGCCCCAGCATTTT.

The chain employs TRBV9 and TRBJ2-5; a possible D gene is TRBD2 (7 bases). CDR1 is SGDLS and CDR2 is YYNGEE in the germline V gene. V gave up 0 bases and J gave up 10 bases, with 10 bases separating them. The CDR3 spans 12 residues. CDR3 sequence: CASSVGGGLQYF. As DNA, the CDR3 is TGTGCCAGCAGCGTAGGGGGGGGCCTCCAGTACTTC.

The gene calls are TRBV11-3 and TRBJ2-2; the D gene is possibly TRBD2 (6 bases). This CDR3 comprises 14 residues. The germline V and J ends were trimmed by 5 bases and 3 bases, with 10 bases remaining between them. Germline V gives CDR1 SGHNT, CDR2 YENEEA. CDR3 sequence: CASSPGLDTGELFF. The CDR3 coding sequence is TGTGCCAGCAGCCCGGGACTGGACACCGGGGAGCTGTTTTTT.

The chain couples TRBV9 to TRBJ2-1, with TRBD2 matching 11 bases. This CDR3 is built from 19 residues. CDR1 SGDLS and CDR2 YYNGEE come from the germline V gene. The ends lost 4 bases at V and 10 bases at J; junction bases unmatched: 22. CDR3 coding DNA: TGTGCCAGCAGCAACCCTCGGCTAGCGGGAGGTATAGCGGCACGGGAGCAGTTCTTC. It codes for CASSNPRLAGGIAAREQFF.

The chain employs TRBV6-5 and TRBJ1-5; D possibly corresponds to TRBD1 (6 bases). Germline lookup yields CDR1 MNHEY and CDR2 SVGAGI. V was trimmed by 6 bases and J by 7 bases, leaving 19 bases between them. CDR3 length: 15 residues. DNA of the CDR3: TGTGCCAGCAGCTCTGGGACATCGTCTAGACAGCCCCAGCATTTT. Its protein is CASSSGTSSRQPQHF.

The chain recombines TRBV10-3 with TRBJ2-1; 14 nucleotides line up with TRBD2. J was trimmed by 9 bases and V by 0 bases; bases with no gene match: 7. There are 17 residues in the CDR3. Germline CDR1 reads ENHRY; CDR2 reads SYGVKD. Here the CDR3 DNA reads TGTGCCATCAGTGAGTCAGGGAGACTAGCGGGAGGGGGTGAGCAGTTCTTC. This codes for CAISESGRLAGGGEQFF.

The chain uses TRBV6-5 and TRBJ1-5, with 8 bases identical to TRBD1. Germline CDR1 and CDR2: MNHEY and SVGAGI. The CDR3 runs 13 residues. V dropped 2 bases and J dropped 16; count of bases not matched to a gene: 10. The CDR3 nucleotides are TGTGCCAGCAGTTACACAACAGGGGGGGTCCTACATTTT. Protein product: CASSYTTGGVLHF.

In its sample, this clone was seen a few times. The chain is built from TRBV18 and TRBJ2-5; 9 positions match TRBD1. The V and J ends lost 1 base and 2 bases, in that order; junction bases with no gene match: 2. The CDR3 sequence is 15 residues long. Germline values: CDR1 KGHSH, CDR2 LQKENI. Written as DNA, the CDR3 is TGTGCCAGCTCACCACTTGGACAGGGGCAAGAGACCCAGTACTTC. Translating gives CASSPLGQGQETQYF.

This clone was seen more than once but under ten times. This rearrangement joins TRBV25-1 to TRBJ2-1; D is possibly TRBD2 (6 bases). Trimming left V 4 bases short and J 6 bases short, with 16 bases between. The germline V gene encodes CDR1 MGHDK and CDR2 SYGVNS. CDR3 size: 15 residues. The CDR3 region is CASSGTIDIPNEQFF. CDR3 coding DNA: TGTGCCAGCAGTGGGACTATTGATATTCCCAATGAGCAGTTCTTC.

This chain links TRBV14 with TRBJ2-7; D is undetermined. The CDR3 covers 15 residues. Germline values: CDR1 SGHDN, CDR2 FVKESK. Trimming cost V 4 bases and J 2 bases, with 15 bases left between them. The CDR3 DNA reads TGTGCCAGCAGCCCGATTGACAAGGCGACCTACGAGCAGTACTTC. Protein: CASSPIDKATYEQYF.